These T cell receptor beta chains were read from a single sample in a study of T cell repertoires in ileal Crohn's disease. Libraries were prepared by immunoSEQ multiplex PCR; TCRdb keeps only in-frame clonotypes and omits some of them. The sample consists of some 4,500 clones, 76% of them appearing once. The specimen sequenced was ileal tissue. The receptors here all came from an adult with Crohn's disease. Each CDR3 is given with its conserved first and last residue. The D gene is left open where the match is weak. Not every row has a clone size; where given, it reads once, few, many or a size class.

CDR3aa: CASSSSLGRATNEKLFF
CDR3nt: TGTGCCAGCAGCAGCTCCCTCGGGCGGGCAACTAATGAAAAACTGTTTTTT
d_gene: -
abundance: -
v_gene: TRBV5-4
j_gene: TRBJ1-4

CDR3aa: CASSLGPGTVTEAFF
CDR3nt: TGTGCCAGCAGCTTGGGTCCGGGAACGGTGACTGAAGCTTTCTTT
d_gene: -
abundance: -
v_gene: TRBV5-6
j_gene: TRBJ1-1

CDR3aa: CASSLNPNSNNQPQHF
CDR3nt: TGCGCCAGCAGCTTGAATCCCAATTCAAACAATCAGCCCCAGCATTTT
d_gene: -
abundance: -
v_gene: TRBV5-1
j_gene: TRBJ1-5

CDR3aa: CASSVDRSANYGYTF
CDR3nt: TGTGCCAGTAGTGTTGACAGGTCTGCTAACTATGGCTACACCTTC
d_gene: -
abundance: -
v_gene: TRBV19
j_gene: TRBJ1-2

CDR3aa: CASSLDRAYEQYF
CDR3nt: TGTGCCAGCAGCTTGGACAGAGCCTACGAGCAGTACTTC
d_gene: -
abundance: -
v_gene: TRBV5-4
j_gene: TRBJ2-7

CDR3aa: CASSEAQGAVEKLFF
CDR3nt: TGCGCCAGCAGTGAGGCTCAGGGGGCGGTGGAAAAACTGTTTTTT
d_gene: TRBD1
abundance: -
v_gene: TRBV10-2
j_gene: TRBJ1-4

CDR3aa: CASSIEGHYGYTF
CDR3nt: TGTGCCAGTAGTATAGAGGGGCACTATGGCTACACCTTC
d_gene: -
abundance: -
v_gene: TRBV19
j_gene: TRBJ1-2

CDR3aa: CASRVPPGVSPLHF
CDR3nt: TGTGCCAGCAGAGTTCCTCCAGGCGTTTCACCCCTCCACTTT
d_gene: -
abundance: few
v_gene: TRBV2
j_gene: TRBJ1-6

CDR3aa: CASSLETSGNTIYF
CDR3nt: TGTGCCAGCAGCTTAGAAACATCTGGAAACACCATATATTTT
d_gene: -
abundance: -
v_gene: TRBV7-9
j_gene: TRBJ1-3

CDR3aa: CASSETRNYGYTF
CDR3nt: TGTGCCAGCAGTGAAACGAGGAACTATGGCTACACCTTC
d_gene: -
abundance: -
v_gene: TRBV6-1
j_gene: TRBJ1-2

CDR3aa: CASSSGQFYGYTF
CDR3nt: TGTGCCAGCAGCTCGGGACAGTTCTATGGCTACACCTTC
d_gene: TRBD1
abundance: -
v_gene: TRBV7-2
j_gene: TRBJ1-2

CDR3aa: CAILRQGASDTQYF
CDR3nt: TGTGCCATACTACGACAGGGGGCATCAGATACGCAGTATTTT
d_gene: TRBD1
abundance: -
v_gene: TRBV10-3
j_gene: TRBJ2-3

CDR3aa: CASSQLISGNTIYF
CDR3nt: TGTGCCAGCAGCCAACTGATCTCTGGAAACACCATATATTTT
d_gene: -
abundance: -
v_gene: TRBV7-2
j_gene: TRBJ1-3

CDR3aa: CASARGAEQFF
CDR3nt: TGCGCCAGCGCCCGGGGGGCTGAGCAGTTCTTC
d_gene: -
abundance: -
v_gene: TRBV5-1
j_gene: TRBJ2-1